Reported below is one TCR beta chain. Other DNA variants within this sample encode the same CDR3. The CDR3 is made up of 13 amino acids. V lost 0 bases and J lost 3; bases outside the gene matches: 1. Germline V CDR1 and CDR2: GTSNPN, SVGIG (reference sequence). Cohorts were assigned according to the clinical history that participants reported. Cohort 3 donors were reported recovered after two negative PCRs, clearance, or symptom resolution. This sample stems from a study of blood T cell repertoires in COVID-19. In the original workflow: Reference gene primers were amplified, and this amplification served to estimate nucleated cell counts. Only in-frame clones appear in the TCRdb table, and some are missing; sequencing was by immunoSEQ multiplex PCR. The V and J calls and clone size are taken from that table; D and trimming were inferred from the DNA. The profile shows about 380,000 clones, more than 70% of them singletons.

Sequences were obtained from PBMCs or T cells enriched from blood (not recorded which). The chain employs TRBV30 and TRBJ1-1; 7 nucleotides match TRBD1. This sequence was found in a woman under 30 who had recovered from COVID-19. CDR3 nucleotides: TGTGCCTGGAGTGTTACAGGGGACACTGAAGCTTTCTTT. As protein: CAWSVTGDTEAFF.